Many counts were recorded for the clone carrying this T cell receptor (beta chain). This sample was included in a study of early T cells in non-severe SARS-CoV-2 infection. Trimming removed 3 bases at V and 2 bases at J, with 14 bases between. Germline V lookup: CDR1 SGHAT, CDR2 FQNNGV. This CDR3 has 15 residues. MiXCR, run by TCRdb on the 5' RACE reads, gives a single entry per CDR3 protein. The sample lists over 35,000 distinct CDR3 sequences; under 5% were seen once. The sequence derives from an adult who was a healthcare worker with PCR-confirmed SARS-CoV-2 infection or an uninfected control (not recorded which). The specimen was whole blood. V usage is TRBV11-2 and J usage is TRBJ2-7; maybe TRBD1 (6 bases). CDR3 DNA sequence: TGTGCCAGCAGCTTTAACCCGGACAGCGCCTACGAGCAGTACTTC. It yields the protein CASSFNPDSAYEQYF. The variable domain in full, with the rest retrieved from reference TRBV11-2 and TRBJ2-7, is EAGVAQSPRYKIIEKRQSVAFWCNPISGHATLYWYQQILGQGPKLLIQFQNNGVVDDSQLPKDRFSAERLKGVDSTLKIQPAKLEDSAVYLCASSFNPDSAYEQYFGPGTRLTVT.